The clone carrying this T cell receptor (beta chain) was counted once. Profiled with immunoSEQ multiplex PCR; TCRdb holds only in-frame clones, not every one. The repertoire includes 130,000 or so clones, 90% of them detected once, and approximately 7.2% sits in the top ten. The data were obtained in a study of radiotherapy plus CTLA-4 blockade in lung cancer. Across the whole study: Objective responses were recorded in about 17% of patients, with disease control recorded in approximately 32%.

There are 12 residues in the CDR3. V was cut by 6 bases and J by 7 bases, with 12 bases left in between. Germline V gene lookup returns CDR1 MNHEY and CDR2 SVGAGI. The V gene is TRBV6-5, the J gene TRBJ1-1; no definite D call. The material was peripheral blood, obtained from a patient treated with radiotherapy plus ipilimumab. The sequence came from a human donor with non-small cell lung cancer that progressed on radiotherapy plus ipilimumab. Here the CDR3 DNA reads TGTGCCAGCAGCCTGACCGGGGATGAAGCTTTCTTT. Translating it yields CASSLTGDEAFF.